This entry lists 21 T cell receptor beta chains sequenced from one sample in a study of cytomegalovirus exposure and HLA in healthy donors. Some clones are missing from TCRdb's copy, which holds only in-frame ones; the method was immunoSEQ multiplex PCR. The sample lists more than 55,000 clones, 95% to 96% occurring once. Source material: PBMCs. Every receptor here comes from a man younger than 30 in good health and CMV-seronegative.

The rearrangement links TRBV5-1 to TRBJ2-2, with D hard to call. Germline V gives CDR1 SGHRS, CDR2 YFSETQ. This CDR3 has 13 amino acids. Trimming pared 3 bases from V and 0 bases from J, leaving 3 bases between. The CDR3 DNA reads TGCGCCAGCAGCTCTACGAACACCGGGGAGCTGTTTTTT. Translation: CASSSTNTGELFF. The entire variable domain, with the rest obtained from reference TRBV5-1 and TRBJ2-2, is as follows: KAGVTQTPRYLIKTRGQQVTLSCSPISGHRSVSWYQQTPGQGLQFLFEYFSETQRNKGNFPGRFSGRQFSNSRSEMNVSTLELGDSALYLCASSSTNTGELFFGEGSRLTVL.

This chain uses TRBV4-1 with TRBJ2-1; D might be TRBD2 (5 bases). The CDR3 totals 17 residues. Germline assignment: CDR1 MGHRA and CDR2 YSYEKL. V dropped 4 bases and J dropped 0 bases, with 16 bases sitting between them. The CDR3 loop is CASSPHRPGSSYNEQFF. As DNA, the CDR3 is TGCGCCAGCAGCCCACACCGACCGGGGAGCTCCTACAATGAGCAGTTCTTC.

The chain combines TRBV13 with TRBJ2-3; TRBD2 matches at 7 bases. The CDR3 totals 15 residues. Germline assignment: CDR1 PRHDT and CDR2 FYEKMQ (reference sequence). V shed 3 bases, J shed 5 bases, and the junction held 8 bases outside the gene matches. The CDR3 nucleotides are TGTGCCAGCAGCTTCCCTAGCGGTTCGCAAGATACGCAGTATTTT. This translates into CASSFPSGSQDTQYF.

The chain has TRBV4-1 and TRBJ1-5; TRBD1 is a possible D gene (6 bases). The CDR3 contains 12 residues. The ends were cut back, 2 bases at V and 11 bases at J, with 10 bases in the middle. Germline V lookup: CDR1 MGHRA, CDR2 YSYEKL. CDR3 loop: CASSQPDSTQHF. The CDR3 DNA reads TGCGCCAGCAGCCAACCGGACAGCACCCAGCATTTT.

This clone was recorded once. CDR3 bases: TGCGCCAGCAGCTTGGGCCGGACTTACGAGCAGTACTTC. This sequence encodes CASSLGRTYEQYF. The chain uses TRBV5-1 and TRBJ2-5, with D possibly being TRBD2 (5 bases). The end of the DNA is better explained by TRBJ2-7, so the J call may be wrong. Germline assignment: CDR1 SGHRS and CDR2 YFSETQ. This CDR3 is built from 13 residues.

This chain links TRBV6-5 with TRBJ2-1, with 8 nucleotides matching TRBD2. CDR3 length equals 16 residues. J was trimmed by 8 bases and V by 3 bases; bases with no gene match: 12. Germline values: CDR1 MNHEY, CDR2 SVGAGI. The CDR3 bases are TGTGCCAGCAGTTATTTGCCCAGCGGGAGTATATATGAGCAGTTCTTC. This codes for CASSYLPSGSIYEQFF.

The chain recombines TRBV27 with TRBJ2-2, with D possibly being TRBD1 (6 bases). Between the trimmed V and J ends, which lost 9 bases and 3 bases, there was a span of 17 bases. The CDR3 extends over 15 amino acids. Germline V lookup: CDR1 MNHEY, CDR2 SMNVEV (reference sequence). CDR3 DNA sequence: TGTGCCAGTAGACCCCACCCAGGGGACACCGGGGAGCTGTTTTTT. Translated, it gives CASRPHPGDTGELFF.

The CDR3 nucleotides read TGCAGCGTTGAAGGGGGGGAGAACTATGGCTACACCTTC. Its translation is CSVEGGENYGYTF. The rearrangement links TRBV29-1 to TRBJ1-2; a possible D gene is TRBD1 (5 bases). This CDR3 spans 13 amino acids. V was cut by 1 base and J by 2 bases, with 8 bases left in between. CDR1 and CDR2 (germline): SQVTM, ANQGSEA.

This CDR3 reads CASSSSARGGKGYTF. The CDR3 nucleotides are TGTGCCAGCAGCAGTTCTGCTAGGGGGGGCAAAGGCTACACCTTC. The chain links TRBV28 to TRBJ1-2, with D tentatively TRBD1 (6 bases). The germline CDR1 and CDR2 sequences are MDHEN and SYDVKM. The CDR3 spans 15 residues. Trimming removed 6 bases at V and 8 bases at J, with 22 bases between.

To note about this clone: An end of the junction differs from the germline gene, which may be a read error. The chain has TRBV7-7 and TRBJ2-3, with D possibly being TRBD1 (5 bases). The CDR3 has 13 amino acids. Germline CDR1 SSHAT, CDR2 FNYEAQ (reference sequence). This CDR3 is CASSLGASDTQYF. Here the CDR3 DNA reads TGTGCTAGCAGCTTAGGGGCATCCGATACGCAGTATTTT.

V is TRBV6-6 and J is TRBJ2-6, with D hard to call. CDR1 MNHNY and CDR2 SVGAGI come from the germline V gene (reference sequence). The CDR3 consists of 15 residues. V was shortened by 0 bases and J by 0 bases, with 3 bases between the two germline ends. CDR3 loop: CASSYSSSGANVLTF. The DNA for the CDR3 is TGTGCCAGCAGTTACTCGAGCTCTGGGGCCAACGTCCTGACTTTC.

The rearrangement joins TRBV19 to TRBJ1-2, with D perhaps matching TRBD1 (5 bases). V lost 5 bases, J lost 6 bases, and 16 bases lay in between. The CDR3 consists of 14 residues. Germline CDR1 reads LNHDA; CDR2 reads SQIVND (reference sequence). As DNA, the CDR3 is TGTGCCAGTAGTGCCGTGACGCCCAGGGATGGCTACACCTTC. The encoded protein is CASSAVTPRDGYTF.

This clone was detected once. This sequence joins TRBV29-1 and TRBJ2-7; 10 positions agree with TRBD1. The V gene's germline CDR1 is SQVTM and CDR2 ANQGSEA. With V trimmed by 4 bases and J by 6 bases, 9 bases remained unmatched. The CDR3 consists of 14 residues. The CDR3: CSVVRDRGALEQYF. In DNA, the CDR3 is TGCAGCGTTGTAAGGGACAGGGGAGCCCTCGAGCAGTACTTC.

The gene calls are TRBV10-3 and TRBJ2-1; 13 positions match TRBD2. With V trimmed by 6 bases and J by 5 bases, 7 bases remained unmatched. Germline CDR1 is ENHRY and CDR2 is SYGVKD. This CDR3 is built from 16 residues. The CDR3 DNA is TGTGCCATCAGAAAAAAGGGGACTAGCGGGGACAATGAGCAGTTCTTC. Residues: CAIRKKGTSGDNEQFF.

The gene calls are TRBV21-1 and TRBJ1-5; the D call TRBD1 from the table was never checked on the DNA. TRBV21-1 is a known pseudogene. This CDR3 has 18 residues. The CDR3 loop reads CASSRTGERGYSNQPQHF. The DNA for the CDR3 is TGTGCCAGCAGCAGAACAGGGGAGAGAGGGTATAGCAATCAGCCCCAGCATTTT.

This chain connects TRBV23-1 to TRBJ2-7; D is possibly TRBD2 (7 bases). TRBV23-1 has ORF status, its function being uncertain. CDR3 length equals 15 residues. Trimming stripped 7 bases from V and 5 bases from J, with 21 bases between. This CDR3 reads CASNRGGTGIHEQYF. The CDR3 DNA reads TGCGCCAGCAATAGGGGGGGAACAGGGATCCACGAGCAGTACTTC.

The chain combines TRBV19 with TRBJ2-1, with 9 positions matching TRBD1. CDR3 length: 16 amino acids. Germline V gene data show CDR1 as LNHDA and CDR2 as SQIVND (reference sequence). Unmatched junction bases numbered 10, after V lost 3 bases and J lost 7 bases. The CDR3 protein is CASSISPGQGGNEQFF. The CDR3 bases are TGTGCCAGTAGTATTTCCCCGGGACAGGGAGGGAATGAGCAGTTCTTC.

The rearrangement joins TRBV9 to TRBJ1-2, with a possible D match to TRBD1 (5 bases). Between the trimmed V and J ends, which lost 3 bases and 4 bases, there was a span of 7 bases. CDR3 length equals 12 residues. Germline CDR1 is SGDLS and CDR2 is YYNGEE. The CDR3 coding sequence is TGTGCCAGCAGCGGAGACAGCTATGGCTACACCTTC. Its protein product is CASSGDSYGYTF.

CDR3 sequence: CSVEGDIGHGYTF. CDR3 sequence (DNA): TGCAGCGTTGAGGGAGACATTGGCCATGGCTACACCTTC. This chain uses TRBV29-1 with TRBJ1-2; D gene ambiguous. Germline-derived CDR1 and CDR2 are SQVTM and ANQGSEA. Trimming took off 3 bases at V and 6 bases at J, with 14 bases between the two ends. The CDR3 consists of 13 residues.

This chain links TRBV4-1 with TRBJ2-3, with TRBD2 as a possible D gene (7 bases). This CDR3 comprises 16 residues. Trimming removed 1 base at V and 3 bases at J, with 14 bases between. In germline, CDR1 is MGHRA, CDR2 YSYEKL. DNA of the CDR3: TGCGCCAGCAGCCAAGGGGTGGGAGGGGGAACAGATACGCAGTATTTT. This translates into CASSQGVGGGTDTQYF.

The rearrangement uses TRBV28 and TRBJ2-3; 12 positions match TRBD1. The germline V gene encodes CDR1 MDHEN and CDR2 SYDVKM. Losses at the gene ends were 8 bases for V and 4 bases for J; bases not matched to a gene: 4. This CDR3 region has 14 residues. The CDR3 coding sequence is TGTGCCAGCGGGACAGGGGGCATGTCAGATACGCAGTATTTT. Translation gives CASGTGGMSDTQYF.